The clone carrying this T cell receptor (beta chain) appeared a few times. Its antigen remains unidentified. Germline lookup yields CDR1 MDHEN and CDR2 SYDVKM. The germline V and J ends were trimmed by 3 bases and 6 bases, with 21 bases remaining between them. The CDR3 spans 16 residues. This entry belongs to a study of cytomegalovirus exposure and HLA in healthy donors. Overall study findings and caveats: Indistinguishable V segments such as TRBV6-2 and TRBV6-3 were excluded. An analysis was carried out later, and it reportedly showed fewer N-insertions in an Asian-associated ancestry cluster than the approximately 700-donor mean.

This PCR relied on a set of 60 Vbeta primers and 13 Jbeta primers. The assay was immunoSEQ multiplex PCR, and TCRdb's table has in-frame clones only and misses some. This repertoire shows about 98,000 clones, over 60% found once; its top ten account for roughly 9.6%. The TCR sequence derives from a male donor in good health and CMV-seropositive. The sequencing input was PBMCs. The V call is TRBV28, the J call TRBJ2-7; D is perhaps TRBD2 (6 bases). CDR3 sequence reads: CASSFPPRRRGGEQYF. The CDR3 DNA sequence: TGTGCCAGCAGTTTTCCACCCCGCCGGCGGGGTGGCGAGCAGTACTTC.